Following are 19 T cell receptor beta chains from one sample sequenced in a study of kidney transplant recipient with SARS-CoV-2 infection. Using its own MiXCR run on the reads, TCRdb lists one record per CDR3 protein. The top ten hold less than 8.5% of the sample, which has roughly 230,000 distinct CDR3 sequences, under 35% seen once. The specimen was a blood sample, collected at baseline and between days 110 and 120 from a kidney transplant recipient. These TCRs come from a young adult male patient who had COVID-19 and was a kidney transplant recipient. T cells may partly derive from the graft donor.

This clonotype showed up just a few times. The CDR3 here is CGMKTRITQSRANVLTF. The CDR3 DNA reads as TGTGGCATGAAAACAAGGATAACACAAAGTCGGGCCAACGTCCTGACTTTC. This sequence joins TRBV8-2 and TRBJ2-6. TRBV8-2 is labeled a pseudogene. This CDR3 comprises 17 residues.

This clonotype was seen many times. CDR3 sequence: CASSPGQGKVGDTEAFF. Here the CDR3 DNA reads TGTGCCAGCAGTCCGGGACAGGGGAAGGTTGGGGACACTGAAGCTTTCTTT. The chain has TRBV12-3 or TRBV12-4 and TRBJ1-1, with 10 bases identical to TRBD1. The CDR3 totals 17 residues. With V trimmed by 5 bases and J by 3 bases, 12 bases remained unmatched.

This clonotype was observed at least ten times. The chain joins TRBV4-2 to TRBJ2-5, with 15 bases that match TRBD2. The V gene end was trimmed by 2 bases and the J gene end by 5 bases; junction bases not matched to a gene: 6. The CDR3 is 17 amino acids. CDR1 and CDR2 from the germline V gene are LGHNA and YNFKEQ. This chain's CDR3 is CASSQPGLAGGMETQYF. The CDR3 nucleotides read TGTGCCAGCAGCCAACCGGGACTAGCGGGAGGAATGGAGACCCAGTACTTC.

This clonotype was recorded a few times. The chain carries TRBV6-5 and TRBJ2-3; 12 nucleotides match TRBD1. Germline V CDR1 and CDR2: MNHEY, SVGAGI. With V trimmed by 10 bases and J by 7 bases, 9 bases remained unmatched. The CDR3 loop spans 14 amino acids. The CDR3 protein is CATERDRGLNTQYF. Written as DNA, the CDR3 is TGTGCCACAGAACGGGACAGGGGGCTGAATACGCAGTATTTT.

This clonotype was seen only a few times. The rearrangement links TRBV7-9 to TRBJ2-1; 10 positions match TRBD2. Per germline, CDR1 SEHNR and CDR2 FQNEAQ (reference sequence). The V segment lost 1 base and the J segment 3 bases; nucleotides outside the gene matches: 3. CDR3 length: 16 residues. CDR3 amino acids: CASSLGLAGYYNEQFF. The DNA for the CDR3 is TGTGCCAGCAGCTTAGGACTAGCGGGTTACTACAATGAGCAGTTCTTC.

Worth noting for this clonotype: A much larger clone lies a single base off, so this may be a read error. V gene TRBV4-1 combines with J gene TRBJ2-3; tentatively, D is TRBD2 (6 bases). V lost 1 base and J 10 bases, leaving 12 bases between the germline ends. This CDR3 is 13 amino acids long. Germline CDR1 and CDR2: MGHRA and YSYEKL. The CDR3 is CASSQVGEDAQYF. In DNA form, the CDR3 reads TGCGCCAGCAGCCAAGTGGGGGAGGATGCGCAGTATTTT.

There are many counts of this clonotype. J is TRBJ2-1 and V is TRBV10-3; perhaps TRBD2 as D (5 bases). The CDR3 consists of 13 residues. The V gene lost 6 bases and the J gene lost 7 bases, with 13 bases spanning the gap. Germline CDR1 and CDR2: ENHRY and SYGVKD. This CDR3 is CAISGGSGNEQFF. CDR3 DNA: TGTGCCATCAGCGGAGGATCGGGGAATGAGCAGTTCTTC.

This clonotype was seen at least ten times. The chain has TRBV7-2 and TRBJ2-3; 8 bases match TRBD2. Trimming at V came to 2 bases and at J to 3 bases, leaving 4 bases not matched to a gene. Germline CDR1 SGHTA, CDR2 FQGNSA. This CDR3 region has 15 residues. DNA for the CDR3: TGTGCCAGCAGCTTAAACCCGGGGGGGACAGATACGCAGTATTTT. It yields the protein CASSLNPGGTDTQYF. Full variable domain (outside the CDR3, taken from reference TRBV7-2 and TRBJ2-3): GAGVSQSPSNKVTEKGKDVELRCDPISGHTALYWYRQSLGQGLEFLIYFQGNSAPDKSGLPSDRFSAERTGGSVSTLTIQRTQQEDSAVYLCASSLNPGGTDTQYFGPGTRLTVL.

This clonotype was counted at least ten times. The genes are TRBV4-1 and TRBJ2-2, with 9 bases fitting TRBD2. Germline V gene lookup returns CDR1 MGHRA and CDR2 YSYEKL. CDR3 length: 17 amino acids. V dropped 4 bases and J dropped 0; count of bases not matched to a gene: 6. DNA of the CDR3: TGCGCCAGCAGCCTCCCCCTAGCGGGGCCGAACACCGGGGAGCTGTTTTTT. Translated, it gives CASSLPLAGPNTGELFF.

Regarding this clonotype: Since a far larger clone is one base different, this is likely a read error. It is unclear where the CDR3 begins or ends on the DNA, so no DNA is shown, and the CDR3 is as TCRdb lists it. This rearrangement joins TRBV28 to TRBJ2-5; TRBD1 is the table's D call, not checked against the DNA. A total of 18 residues make up the CDR3, ends included. Germline CDR1 reads MDHEN; CDR2 reads SYDVKM. The chain's CDR3 is CASGGQEFFGRSTYEQYF.

For this clonotype: A much more abundant neighbour one base away suggests this may be a read error. The chain is built from TRBV18 and TRBJ2-7, with D possibly called TRBD1 or TRBD2 (5 bases each). Germline assignment: CDR1 KGHSH and CDR2 LQKENI. There are 15 residues in the CDR3. CDR3 coding DNA: TGTGTCAGCTCACCCCCCGAGGGGTTAAGCTACGAGCAGTACTTC. It codes for CVSSPPEGLSYEQYF.

To note about this clonotype: This could be a read error, since a much larger clone is one nucleotide away. A read error is likely, as this CDR3 ends without the conserved phenylalanine or tryptophan. The V gene is TRBV10-3, the J gene TRBJ2-3, with D perhaps matching TRBD2 (5 bases). This CDR3 has 14 amino acids. Trimming removed 6 bases from V and 0 bases from J, with 10 bases in between. The germline CDR1 and CDR2 sequences are ENHRY and SYGVKD. The CDR3 sequence is CAISDRTSTDTQYL. CDR3 in DNA: TGTGCCATCAGCGATAGGACTAGCACAGATACGCAGTATCTT.

This clonotype was recorded at least ten times. This rearrangement joins TRBV7-2 to TRBJ2-1; D possibly corresponds to TRBD1 (7 bases). Germline V gene data show CDR1 as SGHTA and CDR2 as FQGNSA. The CDR3 runs 15 residues. V was clipped by 5 bases and J by 1 base, with 12 bases between them. For the CDR3, the DNA is TGTGCCAGCAGCCCAGGGGGGACATCCTACAATGAGCAGTTCTTC. Amino acids: CASSPGGTSYNEQFF.

Worth noting for this clonotype: This may come from a read error, since a much larger clone is one base off. The gene calls are TRBV6-8 and TRBJ1-5, with D unclear. Trimming left V 4 bases short and J 9 bases short, with 7 bases between. Germline V CDR1 and CDR2: MNHGY, SAAAGT. The CDR3 loop spans 11 amino acids. The CDR3 sequence: CASSSDRPQHF. In nucleotides, the CDR3 is TGTGCCAGCAGTTCCGATCGGCCCCAGCATTTT.

This clonotype was counted ten times or more. The V and J genes are TRBV30 and TRBJ2-7, with D possibly matching TRBD1 (6 bases). Germline-derived CDR1 and CDR2 are GTSNPN and SVGIG (reference sequence). V was trimmed by 4 bases and J by 5 bases, leaving 15 bases between them. This CDR3 region has 13 residues. The CDR3 DNA sequence: TGTGCCTGGAATATGAGGGGGACGAACGAGCAGTACTTC. Amino acids: CAWNMRGTNEQYF.

For this clonotype: A read error is the likely source, as a far larger clone sits one nucleotide away. The chain uses TRBV6-8 and TRBJ2-4; D gene unclear. The J call may not be correct, given that the DNA end is closer to TRBJ1-2. Germline values: CDR1 MNHGY, CDR2 SAAAGT. The CDR3 spans 17 residues. The DNA of the CDR3 is TGTGCCAGCAGTGATGAAAAACGCTCTAGAAAGACCTATGGCTACACCTTC. Amino acid sequence: CASSDEKRSRKTYGYTF.

This clonotype was seen a handful of times. The V call is TRBV13, the J call TRBJ2-3; D is possibly TRBD2 (5 bases). The CDR3 contains 15 residues. Germline lookup yields CDR1 PRHDT and CDR2 FYEKMQ (reference sequence). Trimming removed 3 bases at V and 1 base at J, with 11 bases between. In nucleotides, the CDR3 is TGTGCCAGCAGCTTCCGCATGAGGGGCACAGATACGCAGTATTTT. Protein product: CASSFRMRGTDTQYF. The whole variable domain, remainder taken from reference TRBV13 and TRBJ2-3, is AAGVIQSPRHLIKEKRETATLKCYPIPRHDTVYWYQQGPGQDPQFLISFYEKMQSDKGSIPDRFSAQQFSDYHSELNMSSLELGDSALYFCASSFRMRGTDTQYFGPGTRLTVL.

This clonotype was seen at least ten times. This rearrangement joins TRBV5-1 to TRBJ2-7, with unresolved D. Germline V CDR1 and CDR2: SGHRS, YFSETQ. V was cut by 7 bases and J by 3 bases, with 17 bases left in between. The CDR3 is 14 residues long. CDR3 residues: CASAVYGSDYEQYF. The CDR3 DNA sequence: TGCGCCAGCGCCGTCTACGGCTCTGACTACGAGCAGTACTTC.

V gene TRBV6-2 or TRBV6-3 combines with J gene TRBJ2-4; D not resolved. The J call may not be correct, given that the DNA end is closer to TRBJ1-2. The CDR3 contains 17 residues. The germline V gene has CDR1 MNHEY and CDR2 SVGEGT. CDR3 residues: CASSIRSCIEKTYGYTF. DNA for the CDR3: TGTGCCAGCAGTATACGGTCCTGCATCGAAAAGACCTATGGCTACACCTTC.